This record covers a single T cell receptor beta chain. Its antigen is not identified. Germline V gene data show CDR1 as SEHNR and CDR2 as FQNEAQ (reference sequence). V gave up 6 bases and J gave up 5 bases, with 13 bases separating them. This CDR3 region has 14 residues. Alongside a J-beta primer mix, a sample-barcoded 5' primer served in a second PCR lasting roughly 7 to 12 cycles. The template-switch adaptor was a 5' adaptor with 12 random nucleotides. It tagged each cDNA molecule. TCRdb re-derived calls from the 5' RACE reads in MiXCR, one entry per CDR3 protein. The sample includes some 1.5 million distinct CDR3 sequences, roughly 30% of them seen just once. The sample comes from a study of blood T cells in healthy people across ages. For the study at large: When template switching was applied, about one barcoded beta molecule was captured per two T cells.

The study's findings and limits: In long-lived donors, naive CD4+ cell counts and diversity exceeded those of aged donors.

Sequencing input: blood. The origin of this receptor is a young woman in good health. This chain connects TRBV7-9 to TRBJ1-4; no clear D. The CDR3 reads CASRIGMGNEKLFF. The CDR3 nucleotides read TGTGCCAGCAGAATAGGGATGGGAAATGAAAAACTGTTTTTT.